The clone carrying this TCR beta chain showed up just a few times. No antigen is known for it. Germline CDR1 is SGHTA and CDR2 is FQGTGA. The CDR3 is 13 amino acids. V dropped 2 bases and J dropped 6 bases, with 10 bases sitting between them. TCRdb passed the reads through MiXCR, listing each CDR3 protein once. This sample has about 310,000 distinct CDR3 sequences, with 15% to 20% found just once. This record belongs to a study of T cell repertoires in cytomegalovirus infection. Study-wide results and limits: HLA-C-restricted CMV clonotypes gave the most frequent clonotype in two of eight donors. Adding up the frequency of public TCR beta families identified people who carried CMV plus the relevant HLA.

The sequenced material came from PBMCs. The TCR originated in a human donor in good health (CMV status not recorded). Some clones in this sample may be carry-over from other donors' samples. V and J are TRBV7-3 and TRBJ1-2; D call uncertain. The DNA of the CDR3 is TGTGCCAGCAGCTTAGAGGGAATCGATGGCTACACCTTC. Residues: CASSLEGIDGYTF. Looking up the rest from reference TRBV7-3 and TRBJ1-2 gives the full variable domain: GAGVSQTPSNKVTEKGKYVELRCDPISGHTALYWYRQSLGQGPEFLIYFQGTGAADDSGLPNDRFFAVRPEGSVSTLKIQRTERGDSAVYLCASSLEGIDGYTFGSGTRLTVV.